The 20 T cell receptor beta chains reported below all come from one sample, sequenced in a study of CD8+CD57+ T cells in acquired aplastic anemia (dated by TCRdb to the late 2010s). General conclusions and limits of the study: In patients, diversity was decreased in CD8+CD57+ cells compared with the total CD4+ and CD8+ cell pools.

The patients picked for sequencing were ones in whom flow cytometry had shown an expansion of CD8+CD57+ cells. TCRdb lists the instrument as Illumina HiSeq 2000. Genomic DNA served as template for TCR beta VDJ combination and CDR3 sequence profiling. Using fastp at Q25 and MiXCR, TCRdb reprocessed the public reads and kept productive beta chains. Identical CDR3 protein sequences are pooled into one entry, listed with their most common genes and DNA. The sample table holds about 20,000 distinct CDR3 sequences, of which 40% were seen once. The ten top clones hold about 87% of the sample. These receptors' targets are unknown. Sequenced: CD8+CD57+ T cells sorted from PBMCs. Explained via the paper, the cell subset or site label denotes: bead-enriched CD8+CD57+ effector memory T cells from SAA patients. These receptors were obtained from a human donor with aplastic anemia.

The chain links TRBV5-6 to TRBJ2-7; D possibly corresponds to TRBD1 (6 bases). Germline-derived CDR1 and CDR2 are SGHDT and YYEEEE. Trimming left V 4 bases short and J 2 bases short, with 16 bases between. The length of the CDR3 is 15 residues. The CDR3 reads CASSPGWQGPYEQYV. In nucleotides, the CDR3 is TGTGCCAGCAGCCCAGGCTGGCAGGGGCCCTACGAGCAGTACGTC.

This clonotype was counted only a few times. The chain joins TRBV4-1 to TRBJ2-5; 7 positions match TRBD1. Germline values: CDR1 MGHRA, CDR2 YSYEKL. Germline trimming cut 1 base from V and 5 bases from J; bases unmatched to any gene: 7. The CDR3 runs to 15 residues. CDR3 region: CASSQGDRVDETQYF. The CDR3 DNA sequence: TGCGCCAGCAGCCAAGGAGACAGGGTGGATGAGACCCAGTACTTC.

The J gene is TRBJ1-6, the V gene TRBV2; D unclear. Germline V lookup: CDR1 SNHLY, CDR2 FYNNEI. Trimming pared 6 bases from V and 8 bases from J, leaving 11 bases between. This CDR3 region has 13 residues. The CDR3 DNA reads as TGTGCCAGCAGGGACGAAGGCGATTCACCCCTCCACTTT. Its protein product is CASRDEGDSPLHF.

Here the CDR3 DNA reads TGTGCCAGCTTCAGGCTTAGGACAGGTACAGATACGCAGTATTTT. Translating gives CASFRLRTGTDTQYF. The chain employs TRBV2 and TRBJ2-3; 7 bases map to TRBD1. This CDR3 has 15 residues. The germline CDR1 and CDR2 sequences are SNHLY and FYNNEI. With 8 bases clipped from V and 3 bases from J, the junction kept 11 bases outside the gene matches.

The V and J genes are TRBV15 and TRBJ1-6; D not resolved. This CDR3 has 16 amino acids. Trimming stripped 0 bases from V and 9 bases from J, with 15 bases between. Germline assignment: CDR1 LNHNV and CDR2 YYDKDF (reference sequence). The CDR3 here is CATSRDRLGGFSPLHF. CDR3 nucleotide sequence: TGTGCCACCAGCAGAGATCGCCTTGGAGGGTTTTCACCCCTCCACTTT.

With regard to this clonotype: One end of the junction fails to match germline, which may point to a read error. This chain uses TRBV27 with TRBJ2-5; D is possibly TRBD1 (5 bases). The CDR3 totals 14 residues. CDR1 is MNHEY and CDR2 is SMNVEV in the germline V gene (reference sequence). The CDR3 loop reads CASSLLGQQETRYF. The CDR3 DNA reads TGTGCCAGCAGCTTATTGGGGCAGCAAGAGACCCGGTACTTC.

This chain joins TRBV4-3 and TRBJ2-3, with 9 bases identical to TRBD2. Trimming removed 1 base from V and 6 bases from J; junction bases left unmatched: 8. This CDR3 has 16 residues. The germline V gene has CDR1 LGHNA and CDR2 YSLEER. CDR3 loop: CASSQGRAGGPDTQYF. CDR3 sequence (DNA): TGCGCCAGCAGCCAAGGTCGTGCGGGAGGGCCCGATACGCAGTATTTT.

CDR3 DNA sequence: TGTGCCAGCAGTTACGGGGGGGCCATCCGAGAGACCCAGTACTTC. Encoded protein: CASSYGGAIRETQYF. The chain employs TRBV7-2 and TRBJ2-5, with 8 bases lining up with TRBD2. The CDR3 has 15 residues. V trimming: 6 bases; J trimming: 4 bases; junction bases outside the gene matches: 10. Germline V gene sequence: CDR1 SGHTA, CDR2 FQGNSA.

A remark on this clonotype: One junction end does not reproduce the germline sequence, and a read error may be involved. The CDR3 coding sequence is TGCGCCTGCAGCTTTCATGCGGAGATAGGGGCCCATCCAGATACGCAGTATTTT. Residues: CACSFHAEIGAHPDTQYF. The chain uses TRBV5-1 and TRBJ2-3; D might be TRBD1 (5 bases). Germline CDR1 reads SGHRS; CDR2 reads YFSETQ. This CDR3 has 18 amino acids.

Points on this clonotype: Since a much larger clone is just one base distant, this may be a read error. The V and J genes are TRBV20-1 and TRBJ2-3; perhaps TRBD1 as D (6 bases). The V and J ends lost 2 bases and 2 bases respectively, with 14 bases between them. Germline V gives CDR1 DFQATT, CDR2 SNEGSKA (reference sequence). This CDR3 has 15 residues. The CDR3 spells CSARPTGHNTDTQYF. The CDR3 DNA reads TGCAGTGCTAGACCCACAGGGCATAACACAGATACGCAGTATTTT.

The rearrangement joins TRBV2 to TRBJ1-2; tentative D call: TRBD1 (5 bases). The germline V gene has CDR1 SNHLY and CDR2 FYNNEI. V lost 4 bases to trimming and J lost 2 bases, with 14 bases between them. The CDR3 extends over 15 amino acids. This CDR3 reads CASSVLPDSNYGYTF. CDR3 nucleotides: TGTGCCAGCAGTGTCCTCCCCGACAGCAACTATGGCTACACCTTC.

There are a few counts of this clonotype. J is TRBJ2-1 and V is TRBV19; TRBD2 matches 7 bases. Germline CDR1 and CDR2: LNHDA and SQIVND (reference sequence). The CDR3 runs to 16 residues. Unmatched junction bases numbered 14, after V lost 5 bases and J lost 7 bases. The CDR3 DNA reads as TGTGCCAGTAGTCGGAGGTCGGGCGGGAGCAGGAATGAGCAGTTCTTC. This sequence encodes CASSRRSGGSRNEQFF.

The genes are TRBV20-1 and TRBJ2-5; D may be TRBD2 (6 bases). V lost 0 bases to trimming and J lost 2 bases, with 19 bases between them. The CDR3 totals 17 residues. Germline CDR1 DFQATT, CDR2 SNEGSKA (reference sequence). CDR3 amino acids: CSARDIDPGLIQETQYF. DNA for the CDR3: TGCAGTGCTAGAGATATAGACCCAGGACTAATACAAGAGACCCAGTACTTC.

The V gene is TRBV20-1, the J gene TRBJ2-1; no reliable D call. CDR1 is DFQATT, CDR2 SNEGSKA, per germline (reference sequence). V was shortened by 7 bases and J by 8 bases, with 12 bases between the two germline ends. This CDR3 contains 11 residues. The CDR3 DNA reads TGCAGTGGCGACCCCTCCGATGAGCAGTTCTTC. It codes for CSGDPSDEQFF.

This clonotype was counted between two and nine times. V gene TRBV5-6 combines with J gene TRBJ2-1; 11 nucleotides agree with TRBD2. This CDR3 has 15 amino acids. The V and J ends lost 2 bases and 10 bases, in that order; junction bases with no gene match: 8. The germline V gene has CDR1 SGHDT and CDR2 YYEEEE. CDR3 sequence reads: CASSFRLAGNREQFF. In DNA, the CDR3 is TGTGCCAGCAGCTTCCGACTAGCGGGGAACAGGGAGCAGTTCTTC.

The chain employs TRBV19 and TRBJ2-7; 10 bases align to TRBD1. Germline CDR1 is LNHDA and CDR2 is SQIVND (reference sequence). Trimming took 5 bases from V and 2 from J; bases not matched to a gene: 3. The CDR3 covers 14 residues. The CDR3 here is CASSPGTGAYEQYF. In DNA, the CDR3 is TGTGCCAGTAGTCCAGGGACAGGGGCCTACGAGCAGTACTTC. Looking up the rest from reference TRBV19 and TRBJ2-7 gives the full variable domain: DGGITQSPKYLFRKEGQNVTLSCEQNLNHDAMYWYRQDPGQGLRLIYYSQIVNDFQKGDIAEGYSVSREKKESFPLTVTSAQKNPTAFYLCASSPGTGAYEQYFGPGTRLTVT.

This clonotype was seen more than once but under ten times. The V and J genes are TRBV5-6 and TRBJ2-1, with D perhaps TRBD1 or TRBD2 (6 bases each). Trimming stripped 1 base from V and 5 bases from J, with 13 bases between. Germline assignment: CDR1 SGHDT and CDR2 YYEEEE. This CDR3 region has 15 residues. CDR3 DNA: TGTGCCAGCAGCTTGTTAGGGGGGCTCGACAATGAGCAGTTCTTC. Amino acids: CASSLLGGLDNEQFF. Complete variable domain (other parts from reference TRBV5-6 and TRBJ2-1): DAGVTQSPTHLIKTRGQQVTLRCSPKSGHDTVSWYQQALGQGPQFIFQYYEEEERQRGNFPDRFSGHQFPNYSSELNVNALLLGDSALYLCASSLLGGLDNEQFFGPGTRLTVL.

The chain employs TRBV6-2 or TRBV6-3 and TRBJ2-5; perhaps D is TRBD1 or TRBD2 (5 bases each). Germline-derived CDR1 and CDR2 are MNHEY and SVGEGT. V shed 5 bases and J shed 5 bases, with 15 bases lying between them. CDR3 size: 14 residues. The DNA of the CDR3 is TGTGCCAGCAGTGGGATCGGGGCCGGGGAGACCCAGTACTTC. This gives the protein CASSGIGAGETQYF.

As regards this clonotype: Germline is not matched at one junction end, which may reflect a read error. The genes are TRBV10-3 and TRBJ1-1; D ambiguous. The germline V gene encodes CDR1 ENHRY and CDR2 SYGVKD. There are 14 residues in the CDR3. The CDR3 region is CAISEDGMNTGAFF. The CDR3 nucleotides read TGTGCCATCAGTGAGGACGGTATGAACACTGGAGCTTTCTTT.

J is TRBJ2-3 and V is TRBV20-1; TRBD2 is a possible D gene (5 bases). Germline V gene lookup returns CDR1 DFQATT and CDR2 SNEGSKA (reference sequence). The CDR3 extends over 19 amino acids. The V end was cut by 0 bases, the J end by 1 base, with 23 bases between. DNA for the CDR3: TGCAGTGCTAGAGACCCCCCCCTCACCCGGACGCGGGGCACAGATACGCAGTATTTT. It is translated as CSARDPPLTRTRGTDTQYF.